The 26 T cell receptor beta chains in this list originate from one sample, sequenced in a study of T cells expressing NK-cell markers (dated by TCRdb to between 2020 and 2021). The protocol used for the library was 5' RACE. The instrument given in TCRdb is Illumina HiSeq 2000. Each entry corresponds to one CDR3 protein sequence from reads that TCRdb reprocessed, and DNA is not given. The sample table holds fewer than 300,000 distinct CDR3 sequences. 3.5% to 5% of the sample rests with the top ten. Sequencing was carried out using blood T cells: a sorted CD56 or NKG2C T cell subset, CD4+ or CD8+ T cells, or bulk PBMC T cells (not recorded which). These TCRs come from a woman between 18 and 75 years old in good health.

The chain couples TRBV4-3 to TRBJ2-1; as DNA is missing, the TRBD2 call by TCRdb cannot be tested. The germline V gene has CDR1 LGHNA and CDR2 YSLEER. This CDR3 is 17 amino acids long. This CDR3 reads CASSRKSPGLSYNEQFF.

The V gene is TRBV5-6, the J gene TRBJ1-2. CDR1 is SGHDT, CDR2 YYEEEE, per germline. CDR3 size: 13 residues. CDR3 loop: CASSLEVIYGYTF.

CDR3: CASSSRGLRTDTQYF. The rearrangement links TRBV7-2 to TRBJ2-3; TCRdb reports TRBD1, a call that lacks DNA to check it against. Germline-derived CDR1 and CDR2 are SGHTA and FQGNSA. The CDR3 totals 15 residues.

This chain uses TRBV9 with TRBJ2-3; TCRdb reports TRBD1, a call that lacks DNA to check it against. CDR3 length: 15 residues. Germline V gene sequence: CDR1 SGDLS, CDR2 YYNGEE. CDR3 sequence reads: CASSTGQGNTDTQYF. The whole variable domain, remainder taken from reference TRBV9 and TRBJ2-3, is DSGVTQTPKHLITATGQRVTLRCSPRSGDLSVYWYQQSLDQGLQFLIQYYNGEERAKGNILERFSAQQFPDLHSELNLSSLELGDSALYFCASSTGQGNTDTQYFGPGTRLTVL.

The J gene is TRBJ2-1, the V gene TRBV20-1; there is no DNA to check the TCRdb D call of TRBD2. The V gene's germline CDR1 is DFQATT and CDR2 SNEGSKA (reference sequence). This CDR3 has 16 amino acids. CDR3 sequence reads: CSARDSRLAGWFEQFF.

The chain combines TRBV7-3 with TRBJ2-3; the TCRdb call, TRBD2, lacks DNA for checking. CDR1 and CDR2 from the germline V gene are SGHTA and FQGTGA. CDR3 length: 16 residues. CDR3 protein: CASSPLGIVSTDTQYF.

The chain is built from TRBV20-1 and TRBJ1-2; TCRdb calls TRBD1, which cannot be checked without DNA. The length of the CDR3 is 15 residues. CDR1 DFQATT and CDR2 SNEGSKA come from the germline V gene (reference sequence). The CDR3 spells CSASAGGQGAYGYTF.

The chain combines TRBV10-3 with TRBJ2-3; the TCRdb D gene call, TRBD1, has no DNA to confirm it. The CDR3 runs 13 residues. Germline lookup yields CDR1 ENHRY and CDR2 SYGVKD. Here the CDR3 reads CAISESGAFTQYF.

This sequence joins TRBV5-6 and TRBJ2-3; TCRdb picks TRBD1, but there is no DNA to check that call. CDR1 is SGHDT, CDR2 YYEEEE, per germline. The CDR3 is 15 residues long. CDR3 region: CASSWRTGITDTQYF. Full variable domain (missing parts from reference TRBV5-6 and TRBJ2-3): DAGVTQSPTHLIKTRGQQVTLRCSPKSGHDTVSWYQQALGQGPQFIFQYYEEEERQRGNFPDRFSGHQFPNYSSELNVNALLLGDSALYLCASSWRTGITDTQYFGPGTRLTVL.

The genes are TRBV7-2 and TRBJ2-5; no DNA is available, so the TRBD1 call from TCRdb remains unchecked. The germline gives CDR1 SGHTA, CDR2 FQGNSA. CDR3 length equals 16 residues. The CDR3 spells CASSLSGDRRTETQYF.

V and J are TRBV20-1 and TRBJ2-5; TCRdb's assignment of TRBD1 cannot be checked, as there is no DNA. The germline V gene encodes CDR1 DFQATT and CDR2 SNEGSKA (reference sequence). This CDR3 spans 15 amino acids. The CDR3: CSASGTGGFQETQYF.

The chain has TRBV7-8 and TRBJ2-5; without DNA, the TCRdb call of TRBD2 cannot be checked. The CDR3 has 15 residues. Per germline, CDR1 SGHVS and CDR2 FQNEAQ. CDR3 in amino acids: CASSPRGAFQETQYF.

The J gene is TRBJ2-7, the V gene TRBV28; TCRdb's D call, TRBD1, is unchecked because there is no DNA. Germline CDR1 MDHEN, CDR2 SYDVKM. The CDR3 consists of 17 residues. The CDR3 sequence is CASSSYPGQGIGYEQYF.

The chain's CDR3 is CASSRRGPTGEKLFF. This chain links TRBV7-2 with TRBJ1-4. Germline CDR1 and CDR2: SGHTA and FQGNSA. This CDR3 has 15 amino acids.

V is TRBV10-3 and J is TRBJ2-4; TCRdb proposes TRBD2, but this gene call is untestable without DNA. The CDR3 runs to 15 residues. Germline CDR1 ENHRY, CDR2 SYGVKD. This CDR3 is CAIKSPNLAKNIQYF.

The J gene is TRBJ1-2, the V gene TRBV12-3 or TRBV12-4; with no DNA, the TCRdb D assignment of TRBD1 cannot be verified. The CDR3 contains 14 residues. CDR3 in amino acids: CASSSNGGNYGYTF.

This CDR3 is CASSAGGLMYEQYF. V and J are TRBV19 and TRBJ2-7; absent DNA, TCRdb's TRBD2 call cannot be checked. The CDR3 loop spans 14 amino acids. In germline, CDR1 is LNHDA, CDR2 SQIVND (reference sequence).

The chain employs TRBV20-1 and TRBJ1-1. Germline V gene lookup returns CDR1 DFQATT and CDR2 SNEGSKA (reference sequence). The CDR3 runs to 13 residues. CDR3 sequence reads: CSARVNRYTEAFF.

The chain combines TRBV12-3 or TRBV12-4 with TRBJ2-1; the D call from TCRdb, TRBD1, cannot be confirmed without DNA. The CDR3 consists of 15 residues. CDR3: CASSFPRGPYNEQFF.

V is TRBV20-1 and J is TRBJ2-3. CDR1 DFQATT and CDR2 SNEGSKA come from the germline V gene (reference sequence). This CDR3 contains 11 residues. CDR3 residues: CSASWRDTQYF.

The chain combines TRBV5-3 with TRBJ1-5; as DNA is missing, the TRBD1 call by TCRdb cannot be tested. TRBV5-3 is reported as an ORF; its role is uncertain. The CDR3 sequence is 15 residues long. CDR3 amino acids: CARSPSPNSNQPQHF.

The V and J genes are TRBV27 and TRBJ1-1; TCRdb picks TRBD1, but there is no DNA to check that call. Germline values: CDR1 MNHEY, CDR2 SMNVEV (reference sequence). The CDR3 consists of 13 residues. CDR3 in amino acids: CASSFLQGNEAFF.

The rearrangement uses TRBV5-5 and TRBJ2-3; no DNA is available, so the TRBD1 call from TCRdb remains unchecked. Per germline, CDR1 SGHKS and CDR2 YYEKEE (reference sequence). The length of the CDR3 is 18 residues. The CDR3 protein is CASSKGQGAVWGTDTQYF.

This rearrangement joins TRBV12-3 or TRBV12-4 to TRBJ2-3; the TCRdb D gene call, TRBD2, has no DNA to confirm it. This CDR3 is 14 amino acids long. The CDR3 is CASSRVGFGDTQYF.

This chain joins TRBV12-3 or TRBV12-4 and TRBJ1-4; there is no DNA to check the TCRdb D call of TRBD1. This CDR3 region has 15 residues. CDR3 protein: CASSPFRGANEKLFF.

This rearrangement joins TRBV28 to TRBJ1-2; the D gene TCRdb calls, TRBD1, cannot be checked with no DNA. This CDR3 spans 14 amino acids. From germline, CDR1 is MDHEN and CDR2 SYDVKM. This CDR3 is CASSSTGGWYGYTF.